These 15 T cell receptor beta chains came from one sample sequenced in a study of cytomegalovirus exposure and HLA in healthy donors. 60 Vbeta and 13 Jbeta primers were used in PCR. Some clones are missing from TCRdb's copy, which holds only in-frame ones; the method was immunoSEQ multiplex PCR. Here the sample spans about 150,000 clones, approximately 76% being singletons. Sequences were obtained from PBMCs. Receptors were obtained from a man between 35 and 55 years old in good health and CMV-seronegative.

The J gene is TRBJ2-7, the V gene TRBV4-1; TRBD2 agrees at 8 bases. This CDR3 has 15 residues. CDR1 MGHRA and CDR2 YSYEKL come from the germline V gene. The junction had 6 bases not matched to a gene; V was cut back by 4 bases and J by 1 base. DNA of the CDR3: TGCGCCAGCAGCCTAATAGCGGGACCTTCCTACGAGCAGTACTTC. Protein product: CASSLIAGPSYEQYF.

Only one count was recorded for this clone. The chain links TRBV28 to TRBJ2-7; TRBD2 matches 9 bases. Germline-derived CDR1 and CDR2 are MDHEN and SYDVKM. After removal of 6 bases from V and 4 bases from J, the junction contained 16 bases not matched to a gene. The CDR3 loop spans 17 amino acids. CDR3 residues: CASSLEVAGERPYEQYF. The CDR3 region has the DNA TGTGCCAGCAGCCTCGAGGTAGCGGGAGAGAGACCTTACGAGCAGTACTTC.

This clone was counted a single time. The chain has TRBV10-3 and TRBJ2-5; 9 nucleotides match TRBD1. The junction had 10 bases not matched to a gene; V was cut back by 6 bases and J by 2 bases. The germline gives CDR1 ENHRY, CDR2 SYGVKD. CDR3 length equals 16 residues. CDR3 in amino acids: CAISPGQGMGQETQYF. CDR3 DNA: TGTGCCATCAGCCCGGGACAGGGAATGGGACAAGAGACCCAGTACTTC.

There are a few counts of this clone. This chain joins TRBV6-1 and TRBJ2-2; no clear D gene. Germline V gene data show CDR1 as MNHNS and CDR2 as SASEGT. The CDR3 totals 14 residues. V lost 3 bases and J lost 6, with 11 bases in between. CDR3 in DNA: TGTGCCAGCAGTGACAATCTAGTCGCCGGGGAGCTGTTTTTT. Its translation is CASSDNLVAGELFF.

The chain links TRBV29-1 to TRBJ2-3; 8 positions match TRBD1. Per germline, CDR1 SQVTM and CDR2 ANQGSEA. V lost 7 bases and J lost 2; bases outside the gene matches: 8. The CDR3 has 14 residues. The CDR3 nucleotides are TGCAGCGCTCTCCGGACAGGGTTCACAGATACGCAGTATTTT. It specifies CSALRTGFTDTQYF.

The CDR3 sequence is CASSVETGGYNEQFF. The CDR3, as DNA: TGTGCCAGCAGCGTGGAAACAGGGGGCTACAATGAGCAGTTCTTC. The chain employs TRBV9 and TRBJ2-1; 8 bases line up with TRBD1. Germline values: CDR1 SGDLS, CDR2 YYNGEE. The V and J ends lost 2 bases and 3 bases, in that order; junction bases with no gene match: 4. This CDR3 has 15 amino acids.

The rearrangement uses TRBV29-1 and TRBJ2-7; TRBD2 aligns across 8 bases. The CDR3 length is 15 residues. Trimming cost V 6 bases and J 2 bases; bases outside gene matches: 12. Germline V lookup: CDR1 SQVTM, CDR2 ANQGSEA. CDR3 in DNA: TGCAGCGTCCGGGGGGGACAAGGAGTTCCCTACGAGCAGTACTTC. Protein: CSVRGGQGVPYEQYF.

This chain uses TRBV10-3 with TRBJ2-1, with a possible D match to TRBD1 (5 bases). This CDR3 is built from 14 residues. Trimming cost V 3 bases and J 3 bases, with 9 bases left between them. Germline CDR1 reads ENHRY; CDR2 reads SYGVKD. CDR3 DNA sequence: TGTGCCATCAGTGACAGGGCAGGCTACAATGAGCAGTTCTTC. Translation: CAISDRAGYNEQFF.

In DNA form, the CDR3 reads TGTGCCAGCAGCCAGGGACTAGCGGGAGCTTACGAGCAGTACTTC. It is translated as CASSQGLAGAYEQYF. The chain links TRBV6-5 to TRBJ2-7, with TRBD2 identical over 14 bases. Looked up from germline, CDR1 is MNHEY and CDR2 is SVGAGI. Losses at the gene ends were 6 bases for V and 4 bases for J; bases not matched to a gene: 5. The CDR3 sequence is 15 residues long.

The chain uses TRBV2 and TRBJ1-4; TRBD1 matches 7 bases. The CDR3 runs to 13 residues. The junction had 6 bases not matched to a gene; V was cut back by 6 bases and J by 8 bases. Germline V gene sequence: CDR1 SNHLY, CDR2 FYNNEI. The CDR3 spells CASRTGVEEKLFF. DNA of the CDR3: TGTGCCAGCAGAACAGGGGTCGAGGAAAAACTGTTTTTT.

This rearrangement joins TRBV29-1 to TRBJ2-7; the D gene is possibly TRBD2 (5 bases). This CDR3 has 15 amino acids. V shed 0 bases and J shed 2 bases, with 14 bases lying between them. Germline V gives CDR1 SQVTM, CDR2 ANQGSEA. CDR3 amino acids: CSVEDPIRGTYEQYF. The CDR3 DNA follows: TGCAGCGTTGAAGATCCCATCCGGGGTACCTACGAGCAGTACTTC.

This rearrangement joins TRBV5-1 to TRBJ2-3; 7 bases are a match to TRBD1. The junction had 10 bases not matched to a gene; V was cut back by 6 bases and J by 6 bases. CDR1 and CDR2 from the germline V gene are SGHRS and YFSETQ. The CDR3 is 14 residues long. The chain's CDR3 is CASTWTGPQDTQYF. CDR3 DNA: TGCGCCAGCACCTGGACAGGACCTCAGGATACGCAGTATTTT. The complete variable domain, with remaining parts taken from reference TRBV5-1 and TRBJ2-3, reads KAGVTQTPRYLIKTRGQQVTLSCSPISGHRSVSWYQQTPGQGLQFLFEYFSETQRNKGNFPGRFSGRQFSNSRSEMNVSTLELGDSALYLCASTWTGPQDTQYFGPGTRLTVL.

This chain connects TRBV11-3 to TRBJ2-3, with TRBD2 matching 13 bases. The CDR3 spans 16 residues. Trimming cost V 5 bases and J 2 bases; bases outside gene matches: 4. CDR1 and CDR2 (germline): SGHNT, YENEEA. CDR3 bases: TGTGCCAGCAGCCTCGGGACTAGCGGGGCCACAGATACGCAGTATTTT. Translated, it gives CASSLGTSGATDTQYF. Variable domain in full (rest from reference TRBV11-3 and TRBJ2-3): EAGVVQSPRYKIIEKKQPVAFWCNPISGHNTLYWYLQNLGQGPELLIRYENEEAVDDSQLPKDRFSAERLKGVDSTLKIQPAELGDSAVYLCASSLGTSGATDTQYFGPGTRLTVL.

The chain joins TRBV7-9 to TRBJ2-7, with 9 bases fitting TRBD1. V was clipped by 2 bases and J by 4 bases; unmatched bases: 3. The germline CDR1 and CDR2 sequences are SEHNR and FQNEAQ (reference sequence). The CDR3 is 14 residues long. DNA for the CDR3: TGTGCCAGCAGCTTAACAGGGGGCGTGTACGAGCAGTACTTC. It yields the protein CASSLTGGVYEQYF.

The V gene is TRBV2, the J gene TRBJ2-1, with 7 bases that match TRBD2. With V trimmed by 4 bases and J by 4 bases, 7 bases remained unmatched. Germline V gene sequence: CDR1 SNHLY, CDR2 FYNNEI. The CDR3 has 15 amino acids. CDR3 coding DNA: TGTGCCAGCAGTGTCTCTACGGGGGGTTACAATGAGCAGTTCTTC. It codes for CASSVSTGGYNEQFF.